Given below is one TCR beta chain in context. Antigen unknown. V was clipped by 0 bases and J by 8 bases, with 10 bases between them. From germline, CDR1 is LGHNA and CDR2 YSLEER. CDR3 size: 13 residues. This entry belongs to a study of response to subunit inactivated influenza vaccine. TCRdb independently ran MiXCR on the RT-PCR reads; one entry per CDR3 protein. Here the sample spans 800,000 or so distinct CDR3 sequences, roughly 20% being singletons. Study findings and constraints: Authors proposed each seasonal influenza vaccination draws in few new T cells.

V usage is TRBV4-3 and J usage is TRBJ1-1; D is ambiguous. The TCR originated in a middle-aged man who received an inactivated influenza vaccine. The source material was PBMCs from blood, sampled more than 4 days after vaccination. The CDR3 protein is CASSQDRRREAFF. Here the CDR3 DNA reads TGCGCCAGCAGCCAAGATCGCCGGCGGGAAGCTTTCTTT.